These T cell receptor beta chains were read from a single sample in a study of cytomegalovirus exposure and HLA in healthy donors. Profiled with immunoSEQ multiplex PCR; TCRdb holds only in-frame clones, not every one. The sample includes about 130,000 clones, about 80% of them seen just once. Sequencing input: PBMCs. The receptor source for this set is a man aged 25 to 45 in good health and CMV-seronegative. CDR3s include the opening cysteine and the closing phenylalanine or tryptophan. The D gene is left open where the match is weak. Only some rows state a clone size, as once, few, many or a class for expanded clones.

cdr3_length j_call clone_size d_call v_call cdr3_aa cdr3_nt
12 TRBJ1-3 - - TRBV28 CASSWTGNTIYF TGTGCCAGCAGCTGGACAGGAAACACCATATATTTT
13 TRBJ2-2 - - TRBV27 CASSTHNTGELFF TGTGCCAGCAGTACACATAACACCGGGGAGCTGTTTTTT
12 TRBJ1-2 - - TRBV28 CASSFQNYGYTF TGTGCCAGCAGTTTCCAGAACTATGGCTACACCTTC
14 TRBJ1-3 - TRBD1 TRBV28 CASTDRGPGNTIYF TGTGCCAGCACCGACAGGGGCCCCGGAAACACCATATATTTT
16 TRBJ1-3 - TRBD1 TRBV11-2 CASSLQTGTAGNTIYF TGTGCCAGCAGCCTACAAACCGGGACAGCAGGAAACACCATATATTTT
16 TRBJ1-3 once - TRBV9 CASSPQGGGSGNTIYF TGTGCCAGCAGCCCCCAGGGAGGGGGCTCTGGAAACACCATATATTTT
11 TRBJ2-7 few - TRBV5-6 CASSLGGEGYF TGTGCCAGCAGCTTGGGCGGGGAAGGTTACTTC
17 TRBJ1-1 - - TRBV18 CASSPSGGRPRYGEAFF TGTGCCAGCTCACCAAGTGGAGGGAGACCTCGGTACGGTGAAGCTTTCTTT
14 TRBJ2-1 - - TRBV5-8 CASSGQGFGDEQFF TGTGCCAGCAGCGGCCAGGGGTTTGGCGATGAGCAGTTCTTC
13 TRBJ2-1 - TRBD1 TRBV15 CATRDRAYNEQFF TGTGCCACCAGGGACAGGGCATACAATGAGCAGTTCTTC
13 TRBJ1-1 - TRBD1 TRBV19 CASGDRPNTEAFF TGTGCCAGCGGGGACAGGCCGAACACTGAAGCTTTCTTT
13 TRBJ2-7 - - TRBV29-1 CSVEGRGFTEQYF TGCAGCGTTGAAGGCAGGGGTTTCACCGAGCAGTACTTC
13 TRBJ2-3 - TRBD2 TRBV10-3 CATLGGDTDTQYF TGTGCCACCCTGGGAGGGGACACAGATACGCAGTATTTT
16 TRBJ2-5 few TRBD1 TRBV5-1 CASSGGTGGYQETQYF TGCGCCAGCAGCGGAGGGACAGGGGGGTACCAAGAGACCCAGTACTTC
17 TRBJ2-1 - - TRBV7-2 CASSLVKRAFSYNEQFF TGTGCCAGCAGCTTAGTGAAGCGGGCATTTTCCTACAATGAGCAGTTCTTC
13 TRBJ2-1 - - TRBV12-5 CASGLAGVNEQFF TGTGCTAGTGGTTTGGCAGGGGTCAATGAGCAGTTCTTC
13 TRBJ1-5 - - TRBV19 CASSISSRVAQHF TGTGCCAGTAGTATCTCCTCCCGGGTCGCCCAGCATTTT
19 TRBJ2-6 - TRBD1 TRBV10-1 CASSESNVGQNSGANVLTF TGCGCCAGCAGTGAGTCGAACGTGGGACAGAACTCTGGGGCCAACGTCCTGACTTTC
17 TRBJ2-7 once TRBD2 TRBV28 CASSRPGLARSSYEQYF TGTGCCAGCAGTCGCCCGGGACTAGCGAGGAGCTCCTACGAGCAGTACTTC
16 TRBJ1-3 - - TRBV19 CASSFYARSMGNTIYF TGTGCCAGTAGTTTCTATGCCCGAAGTATGGGAAACACCATATATTTT
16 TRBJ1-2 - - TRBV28 CASSLAGGPLLLGYTF TGTGCCAGCAGTTTGGCGGGGGGGCCTCTCCTTTTGGGCTACACCTTC
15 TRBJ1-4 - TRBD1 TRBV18 CASSPGTESRGKLFF TGTGCCAGCTCACCCGGGACAGAGTCCCGGGGGAAACTGTTTTTT
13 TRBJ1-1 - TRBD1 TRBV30 CASTGQMNTEAFF TGTGCCTCGACGGGACAGATGAACACTGAAGCTTTCTTT
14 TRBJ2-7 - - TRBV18 CASSPEEVTYEQYF TGTGCCAGCTCACCTGAAGAGGTTACCTACGAGCAGTACTTC
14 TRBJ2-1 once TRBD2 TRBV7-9 CAGQRGGINNEQFF TGTGCCGGACAGCGGGGGGGGATAAACAATGAGCAGTTCTTC
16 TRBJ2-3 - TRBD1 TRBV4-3 CASSQGSGQGWDTQYF TGCGCCAGCAGCCAAGGTTCCGGACAGGGGTGGGATACGCAGTATTTT
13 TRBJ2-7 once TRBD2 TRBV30 CAWSAPSGSEQYF TGTGCCTGGAGCGCCCCCAGCGGGAGCGAGCAGTACTTC
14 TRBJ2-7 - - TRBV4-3 CASSLSYGRGEQYF TGCGCCAGCAGCCTTTCGTATGGGCGGGGCGAGCAGTACTTC
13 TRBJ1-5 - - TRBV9 CASKRDSPRPQHF TGTGCCAGCAAACGGGACTCTCCCCGGCCCCAGCATTTT
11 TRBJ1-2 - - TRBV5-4 CASSFGYGYTF TGTGCCAGCAGCTTCGGCTATGGCTACACCTTC
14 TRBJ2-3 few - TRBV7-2 CASSLAQRADTQYF TGTGCCAGCAGCTTAGCGCAGAGGGCAGATACGCAGTATTTT
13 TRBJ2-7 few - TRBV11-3 CASSPNSGYEQYF TGTGCCAGCAGCCCAAACTCGGGCTACGAGCAGTACTTC
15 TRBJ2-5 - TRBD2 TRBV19 CASKGLAGTQETQYF TGTGCCAGTAAGGGGCTAGCGGGAACCCAAGAGACCCAGTACTTC
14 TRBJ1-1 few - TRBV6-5 CASSYSGGGLGAFF TGTGCCAGCAGTTACTCCGGAGGCGGGCTGGGGGCTTTCTTT
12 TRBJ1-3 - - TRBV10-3 CAISENSNTIYF TGTGCCATCAGTGAGAACTCGAACACCATATATTTT
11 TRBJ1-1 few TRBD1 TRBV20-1 CSAYRGSQAFF TGCAGTGCTTACAGGGGAAGCCAGGCTTTCTTT
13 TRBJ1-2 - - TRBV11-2 CASSFIQGDGYTF TGTGCCAGCAGCTTTATACAGGGAGACGGCTACACCTTC
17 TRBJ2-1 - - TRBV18 CASSPRVVAEGRSEQFF TGTGCCAGCTCACCAAGGGTCGTGGCGGAGGGGCGTAGTGAGCAGTTCTTC
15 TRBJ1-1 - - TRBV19 CASTQGSLDSTEAFF TGTGCCAGTACACAGGGATCTCTGGACTCCACTGAAGCTTTCTTT
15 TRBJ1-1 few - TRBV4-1 CASSQDLRVGTEAFF TGCGCCAGCAGCCAAGATTTGAGGGTCGGCACTGAAGCTTTCTTT
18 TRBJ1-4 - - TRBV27 CASSLFGKGGWRDEKLFF TGTGCCAGCAGTTTATTCGGGAAAGGCGGGTGGCGGGATGAAAAACTGTTTTTT
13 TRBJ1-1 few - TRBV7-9 CASSSGRGPEAFF TGTGCCAGCAGCTCGGGGCGGGGCCCTGAAGCTTTCTTT
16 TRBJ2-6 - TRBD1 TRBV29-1 CSVESQGALGANVLTF TGCAGCGTTGAATCCCAGGGGGCGCTTGGGGCCAACGTCCTGACTTTC
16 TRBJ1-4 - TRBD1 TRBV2 CASSEGTGGAYEKLFF TGTGCCAGCAGTGAAGGGACAGGGGGCGCATATGAAAAACTGTTTTTT
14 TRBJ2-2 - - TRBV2 CASSQYGGPGELFF TGTGCCAGCAGCCAATACGGAGGTCCCGGGGAGCTGTTTTTT
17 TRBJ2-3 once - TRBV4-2 CASSQDWRLGSTDTQYF TGTGCCAGCAGCCAAGATTGGCGACTAGGATCCACAGATACGCAGTATTTT